The rows below give T cell receptor beta chains drawn from one sample of a study of T-cell reconstitution after alpha-beta-depleted transplantation in children. Each CDR3 protein is one row after TCRdb ran MiXCR on the PCR reads. The table lists fewer than 700,000 distinct CDR3 sequences, around 23% of them singletons, with approximately 14% in the top ten. Sample: PBMCs, mostly from graft donor cells, taken 360 days after TCRalphabeta/CD19-depleted stem cell transplant. These receptors came from a boy under two years old who had a stem cell transplant for acute myeloid leukemia, so the T cells may come from the graft donor. The CDR3 runs from the conserved cysteine through the conserved F or W. D genes are given only for firm matches. Clone sizes are given selectively: once, few, many, or a class where the clone is expanded.

V gene: TRBV14; D gene: NA; J gene: TRBJ1-2; clone size: NA; CDR3 protein: CASSQHLDVGYGYTF; CDR3 DNA: TGTGCCAGCAGCCAACATCTGGACGTAGGCTATGGCTACACCTTC
V gene: TRBV20-1; D gene: NA; J gene: TRBJ2-1; clone size: few; CDR3 protein: CSARDRSEQFF; CDR3 DNA: TGCAGTGCTAGAGATAGGAGTGAGCAGTTCTTC
V gene: TRBV4-3; D gene: NA; J gene: TRBJ2-2; clone size: NA; CDR3 protein: CASRGSGNVNTGELFF; CDR3 DNA: TGCGCCAGCAGGGGTTCCGGGAACGTAAACACCGGGGAGCTGTTTTTT
V gene: TRBV6-2/TRBV6-3; D gene: TRBD1; J gene: TRBJ2-3; clone size: many; CDR3 protein: CASSNDRGRSDTQYF; CDR3 DNA: TGTGCCAGCAGTAATGACAGGGGGCGGTCAGATACGCAGTATTTT
V gene: TRBV12-3/TRBV12-4; D gene: TRBD2; J gene: TRBJ2-5; clone size: many; CDR3 protein: CASSPGPSGGKTQYF; CDR3 DNA: TGTGCCAGCAGCCCAGGTCCTAGCGGGGGCAAGACCCAGTACTTC
V gene: TRBV4-3; D gene: TRBD2; J gene: TRBJ2-5; clone size: few; CDR3 protein: CASSQLLAAQETQYF; CDR3 DNA: TGCGCCAGCAGCCAATTACTAGCGGCACAAGAGACCCAGTACTTC
V gene: TRBV30; D gene: NA; J gene: TRBJ2-1; clone size: many; CDR3 protein: CACEKDEQFF; CDR3 DNA: TGTGCCTGCGAGAAGGATGAGCAGTTCTTC
V gene: TRBV12-3/TRBV12-4; D gene: NA; J gene: TRBJ1-1; clone size: many; CDR3 protein: CASKVRGGAEAFF; CDR3 DNA: TGTGCCAGCAAGGTACGGGGGGGAGCTGAAGCTTTCTTT
V gene: TRBV5-6; D gene: TRBD2; J gene: TRBJ2-7; clone size: NA; CDR3 protein: CASSLLTGGFSSYEQYF; CDR3 DNA: TGTGCCAGCAGCTTGTTGACGGGGGGTTTCAGCTCCTACGAGCAGTACTTC
V gene: TRBV29-1; D gene: TRBD1; J gene: TRBJ2-2; clone size: many; CDR3 protein: CSAQQGASTGELFF; CDR3 DNA: TGCAGCGCCCAACAGGGGGCCAGCACCGGGGAGCTGTTTTTT
V gene: TRBV7-2; D gene: NA; J gene: TRBJ2-1; clone size: few; CDR3 protein: CASSHRVGNEQFF; CDR3 DNA: TGTGCCAGCAGCCACAGGGTCGGGAATGAGCAGTTCTTC
V gene: TRBV13; D gene: TRBD1; J gene: TRBJ2-1; clone size: NA; CDR3 protein: CASSRLDRGSSPSSYNEQFF; CDR3 DNA: TGTGCCAGCAGCCGCTTGGACAGGGGATCCTCCCCGAGCTCCTACAATGAGCAGTTCTTC
V gene: TRBV7-2; D gene: NA; J gene: TRBJ2-5; clone size: few; CDR3 protein: CASSLVSQQETQYF; CDR3 DNA: TGTGCCAGCAGCTTAGTGTCCCAGCAGGAGACCCAGTACTTC
V gene: TRBV24-1; D gene: TRBD1; J gene: TRBJ2-2; clone size: few; CDR3 protein: CATSDFGGQGRGTGELFF; CDR3 DNA: TGTGCCACCAGTGATTTTGGGGGACAGGGAAGGGGCACCGGGGAGCTGTTTTTT
V gene: TRBV7-2; D gene: NA; J gene: TRBJ2-7; clone size: many; CDR3 protein: CASSSSGTYEQYF; CDR3 DNA: TGTGCCAGCAGCTCCTCCGGGACCTACGAGCAGTACTTC
V gene: TRBV20-1; D gene: TRBD1; J gene: TRBJ2-3; clone size: many; CDR3 protein: CSARYTTGSRTDTQYF; CDR3 DNA: TGCAGTGCTCGCTATACGACAGGGAGTAGGACAGATACGCAGTATTTT
V gene: TRBV10-3; D gene: NA; J gene: TRBJ1-4; clone size: many; CDR3 protein: CAISESRSSALLNEKLFF; CDR3 DNA: TGTGCCATCAGTGAGTCGAGAAGCAGCGCGTTACTTAATGAAAAACTGTTTTTT
V gene: TRBV5-1; D gene: NA; J gene: TRBJ2-7; clone size: many; CDR3 protein: CASSLGLGVSYEQYF; CDR3 DNA: TGCGCCAGCAGCTTGGGATTGGGGGTCTCCTACGAGCAGTACTTC
V gene: TRBV13; D gene: TRBD1; J gene: TRBJ1-3; clone size: many; CDR3 protein: CASSPVTGRGNTIYF; CDR3 DNA: TGTGCCAGCAGCCCCGTGACAGGGAGAGGAAACACCATATATTTT
V gene: TRBV6-5; D gene: NA; J gene: TRBJ2-2; clone size: NA; CDR3 protein: CASSYSYSTGTGELFF; CDR3 DNA: TGTGCCAGCAGTTACTCGTACTCCACCGGGACCGGGGAGCTGTTTTTT
V gene: TRBV7-9; D gene: TRBD2; J gene: TRBJ2-1; clone size: few; CDR3 protein: CASSSLSGGADQFF; CDR3 DNA: TGTGCCAGCAGCTCTCTCAGCGGGGGGGCCGATCAGTTCTTC
V gene: TRBV7-2; D gene: NA; J gene: TRBJ1-1; clone size: many; CDR3 protein: CASSLEVNTEAFF; CDR3 DNA: TGCGCCAGCAGCTTGGAAGTGAACACTGAAGCTTTCTTT
V gene: TRBV15; D gene: NA; J gene: TRBJ2-1; clone size: NA; CDR3 protein: CATSSFRVQWGEQFF; CDR3 DNA: TGTGCCACCAGTTCCTTCAGGGTACAATGGGGTGAGCAGTTCTTC
V gene: TRBV20-1; D gene: NA; J gene: TRBJ1-1; clone size: NA; CDR3 protein: CSARDPHGSTTEAFF; CDR3 DNA: TGCAGTGCTAGAGACCCTCATGGGTCAACCACTGAAGCTTTCTTT
V gene: TRBV5-1; D gene: NA; J gene: TRBJ2-7; clone size: once; CDR3 protein: CASSYEEGSYEQYF; CDR3 DNA: TGCGCCAGCAGCTATGAGGAGGGCTCCTACGAGCAGTACTTC
V gene: TRBV28; D gene: NA; J gene: TRBJ1-5; clone size: NA; CDR3 protein: CASRGKGFYSNQPQHF; CDR3 DNA: TGTGCCAGCAGGGGGAAGGGGTTCTATAGCAATCAGCCCCAGCATTTT
V gene: TRBV20-1; D gene: NA; J gene: TRBJ2-4; clone size: few; CDR3 protein: CSAGHGSIQYF; CDR3 DNA: TGCAGTGCAGGGCACGGGAGCATTCAGTACTTC
V gene: TRBV5-1; D gene: NA; J gene: TRBJ2-5; clone size: many; CDR3 protein: CASSQGQLIQETQYF; CDR3 DNA: TGCGCCAGCAGCCAAGGACAGTTGATCCAAGAGACCCAGTACTTC
V gene: TRBV7-9; D gene: TRBD2; J gene: TRBJ2-1; clone size: NA; CDR3 protein: CASSHIKGRGYNEQFF; CDR3 DNA: TGTGCCAGCAGCCACATCAAGGGGCGGGGGTACAATGAGCAGTTCTTC
V gene: TRBV11-2; D gene: TRBD1; J gene: TRBJ2-1; clone size: NA; CDR3 protein: CASSLLPRYRDRFYNEQFF; CDR3 DNA: TGTGCCAGCAGCTTACTCCCAAGGTACCGGGACAGGTTCTACAATGAGCAGTTCTTC
V gene: TRBV24-1; D gene: NA; J gene: TRBJ2-1; clone size: few; CDR3 protein: CATSDRGAGDNEQFF; CDR3 DNA: TGTGCCACCAGTGATAGGGGGGCAGGGGACAATGAGCAGTTCTTC
V gene: TRBV20-1; D gene: TRBD2; J gene: TRBJ2-4; clone size: NA; CDR3 protein: CSARMLAGGPKAKNIQYF; CDR3 DNA: TGCAGTGCTAGAATGCTAGCGGGGGGGCCTAAGGCCAAAAACATTCAGTACTTC
V gene: TRBV20-1; D gene: NA; J gene: TRBJ1-5; clone size: NA; CDR3 protein: CSATRVTGNQPQHF; CDR3 DNA: TGCAGTGCTACCCGTGTGACAGGCAATCAGCCCCAGCATTTT
V gene: TRBV20-1; D gene: NA; J gene: TRBJ2-5; clone size: NA; CDR3 protein: CSARRDREETQYF; CDR3 DNA: TGCAGTGCTAGAAGAGACAGAGAAGAGACCCAGTACTTC
V gene: TRBV20-1; D gene: NA; J gene: TRBJ2-3; clone size: few; CDR3 protein: CSAAGWGRDTDTQYF; CDR3 DNA: TGCAGTGCTGCCGGATGGGGCAGAGACACAGATACGCAGTATTTT
V gene: TRBV7-8; D gene: NA; J gene: TRBJ2-7; clone size: many; CDR3 protein: CASSLVLEYEQYF; CDR3 DNA: TGTGCCAGCAGCTTGGTACTGGAATACGAGCAGTACTTC
V gene: TRBV4-3; D gene: NA; J gene: TRBJ1-1; clone size: NA; CDR3 protein: CASSQDPSSRGTEAFF; CDR3 DNA: TGCGCCAGCAGCCAAGATCCCTCTTCGAGGGGCACTGAAGCTTTCTTT
V gene: TRBV29-1; D gene: NA; J gene: TRBJ1-1; clone size: many; CDR3 protein: CSVAGPLVNTEAFF; CDR3 DNA: TGCAGCGTCGCGGGACCCTTAGTGAACACTGAAGCTTTCTTT
V gene: TRBV5-6; D gene: TRBD2; J gene: TRBJ2-1; clone size: few; CDR3 protein: CASSLGIAGGYEQFF; CDR3 DNA: TGTGCCAGCAGCTTGGGGATAGCGGGGGGTTATGAGCAGTTCTTC
V gene: TRBV7-2; D gene: TRBD1; J gene: TRBJ2-3; clone size: NA; CDR3 protein: CASTLRQGADTQYF; CDR3 DNA: TGTGCCAGCACCCTTAGGCAGGGGGCAGATACGCAGTATTTT
V gene: TRBV14; D gene: NA; J gene: TRBJ2-1; clone size: many; CDR3 protein: CASSQERRAEQFF; CDR3 DNA: TGTGCCAGCAGCCAAGAAAGGAGGGCTGAGCAGTTCTTC
V gene: TRBV4-1; D gene: NA; J gene: TRBJ2-2; clone size: NA; CDR3 protein: CASSPDPTNTGELFF; CDR3 DNA: TGCGCCAGCAGCCCGGACCCAACGAACACCGGGGAGCTGTTTTTT
V gene: TRBV24-1; D gene: NA; J gene: TRBJ2-5; clone size: many; CDR3 protein: CATSDFGSQETQYF; CDR3 DNA: TGTGCCACCAGTGATTTTGGCAGTCAAGAGACCCAGTACTTC
V gene: TRBV10-3; D gene: NA; J gene: TRBJ2-1; clone size: few; CDR3 protein: CAISESGSTAYNEQFF; CDR3 DNA: TGTGCCATCAGTGAGTCGGGATCCACCGCCTACAATGAGCAGTTCTTC
V gene: TRBV5-5; D gene: NA; J gene: TRBJ1-5; clone size: NA; CDR3 protein: CASSLLYLPGSSNQPQHF; CDR3 DNA: TGTGCCAGCAGCTTGTTGTACCTACCGGGATCCAGCAATCAGCCCCAGCATTTT
V gene: TRBV6-1; D gene: NA; J gene: TRBJ2-1; clone size: NA; CDR3 protein: CASSPIKLRGLNEQFF; CDR3 DNA: TGTGCCAGCAGTCCTATAAAGCTCCGGGGCCTGAATGAGCAGTTCTTC
V gene: TRBV6-5; D gene: NA; J gene: TRBJ2-3; clone size: NA; CDR3 protein: CASSFQETDTQYF; CDR3 DNA: TGTGCCAGCAGTTTTCAGGAAACAGATACGCAGTATTTT
V gene: TRBV7-2; D gene: NA; J gene: TRBJ2-7; clone size: NA; CDR3 protein: CASSSLWGTYYEQYF; CDR3 DNA: TGTGCCAGCAGCTCTCTTTGGGGGACATACTACGAGCAGTACTTC
V gene: TRBV7-2; D gene: NA; J gene: TRBJ2-5; clone size: few; CDR3 protein: CASSLVARVSGAETQYF; CDR3 DNA: TGTGCCAGCAGCTTAGTGGCTAGGGTTTCAGGGGCCGAGACCCAGTACTTC
V gene: TRBV20-1; D gene: NA; J gene: TRBJ2-7; clone size: NA; CDR3 protein: CSATGDRGGDEQYF; CDR3 DNA: TGCAGTGCCACTGGCGACAGGGGAGGGGACGAGCAGTACTTC
V gene: TRBV20-1; D gene: NA; J gene: TRBJ2-1; clone size: NA; CDR3 protein: CSAPTLGYGNEQFF; CDR3 DNA: TGCAGTGCTCCGACTCTGGGGTACGGCAATGAGCAGTTCTTC
V gene: TRBV4-2; D gene: NA; J gene: TRBJ1-1; clone size: NA; CDR3 protein: CASSQDGRELRAFF; CDR3 DNA: TGTGCCAGCAGCCAAGATGGCAGGGAACTACGGGCTTTCTTT
V gene: TRBV3-1; D gene: NA; J gene: TRBJ2-1; clone size: many; CDR3 protein: CASSQDFGGGTRDEQFF; CDR3 DNA: TGTGCCAGCAGCCAAGATTTTGGGGGGGGCACCCGAGATGAGCAGTTCTTC
V gene: TRBV2; D gene: NA; J gene: TRBJ2-2; clone size: NA; CDR3 protein: CASSERLMGAGELFF; CDR3 DNA: TGTGCCAGCAGTGAAAGGTTGATGGGCGCCGGGGAGCTGTTTTTT
V gene: TRBV5-1; D gene: TRBD1; J gene: TRBJ1-4; clone size: NA; CDR3 protein: CASSPQGGYEKLFF; CDR3 DNA: TGCGCCAGCAGCCCACAGGGGGGATATGAAAAACTGTTTTTT